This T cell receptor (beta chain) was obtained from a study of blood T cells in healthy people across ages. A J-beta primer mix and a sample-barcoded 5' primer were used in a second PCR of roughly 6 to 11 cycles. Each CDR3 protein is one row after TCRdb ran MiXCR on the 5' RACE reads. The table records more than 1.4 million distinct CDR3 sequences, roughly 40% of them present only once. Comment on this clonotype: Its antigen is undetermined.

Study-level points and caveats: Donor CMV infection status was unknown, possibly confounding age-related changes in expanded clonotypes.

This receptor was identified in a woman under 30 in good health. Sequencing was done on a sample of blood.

The CDR3 spells CASSQIGFGEGYTF. The CDR3 DNA reads TGCGCCAGCAGCCAAATAGGCTTCGGGGAGGGCTACACCTTC. The rearrangement links TRBV4-1 to TRBJ1-2; D not certain. V was clipped by 2 bases and J by 8 bases, with 15 bases between them. Germline V gene data show CDR1 as MGHRA and CDR2 as YSYEKL. This CDR3 has 14 amino acids.